This passage covers 15 T cell receptor beta chains from one sample sequenced in a study of blood T cell repertoires in COVID-19. Measured with immunoSEQ multiplex PCR; TCRdb has only the in-frame clones, and not every one. In the table there are roughly 340,000 clones, around nine tenths of which are singletons. Sequencing was carried out using peripheral blood. These receptors originate from a woman in her 70s with COVID-19, enrolled during active disease.

A remark on this clone: Compared with germline, one end of the junction differs, possibly owing to a read error. The chain links TRBV29-1 to TRBJ1-2; possibly TRBD1 for D (5 bases). Germline-derived CDR1 and CDR2 are SQVTM and ANQGSEA. The CDR3 contains 11 residues. The CDR3, as DNA: TGCAGCGTTGAAGATCGCGGGGCAGGTCTCTTC. Amino acids: CSVEDRGAGLF.

This sequence joins TRBV6-5 and TRBJ1-5, with D hard to call. The germline V gene encodes CDR1 MNHEY and CDR2 SVGAGI. V lost 7 bases and J 2 bases, leaving 9 bases between the germline ends. The CDR3 covers 13 residues. The CDR3 DNA reads as TGTGCCAGCAACTCAGGCGGCAATCAGCCCCAGCATTTT. Its protein product is CASNSGGNQPQHF.

This clone was seen a handful of times. V gene TRBV28 combines with J gene TRBJ1-1; D is uncertain. The CDR3 has 12 amino acids. The V gene's germline CDR1 is MDHEN and CDR2 SYDVKM. Between the trimmed V and J ends, which lost 7 bases and 5 bases, there was a span of 11 bases. The CDR3 loop is CASTSVITEAFF. CDR3 nucleotides: TGTGCCAGCACCTCAGTGATAACTGAAGCTTTCTTT.

The gene calls are TRBV2 and TRBJ2-5; 8 bases line up with TRBD1. Looked up from germline, CDR1 is SNHLY and CDR2 is FYNNEI. J gave up 3 bases and V 7 bases, and 4 bases lay outside the gene matches. The length of the CDR3 is 13 residues. The CDR3 loop reads CASTKDREETQYF. The CDR3 DNA is TGTGCCAGCACCAAGGACAGGGAAGAGACCCAGTACTTC.

Remarks on this clone: Other DNA sequences within the sample encode an identical CDR3. The chain uses TRBV2 and TRBJ2-7; maybe TRBD2 (5 bases). Germline-derived CDR1 and CDR2 are SNHLY and FYNNEI. The CDR3 sequence is 11 residues long. Trimming pared 3 bases from V and 6 bases from J, leaving 6 bases between. CDR3 loop: CASSDRGEQYF. The CDR3 bases are TGTGCCAGCAGTGACCGGGGCGAGCAGTACTTC.

This clone was picked up one time. This chain uses TRBV4-3 with TRBJ2-7; 7 bases agree with TRBD1. This CDR3 has 14 amino acids. CDR1 and CDR2 from the germline V gene are LGHNA and YSLEER. The V and J ends lost 4 bases and 7 bases, in that order; junction bases with no gene match: 10. The CDR3 spells CASSLRSTGEEQYF. CDR3 DNA: TGCGCCAGCAGCCTTCGAAGTACAGGGGAAGAGCAGTACTTC.

This clone was detected only once. The V gene is TRBV12-3 or TRBV12-4, the J gene TRBJ1-5; unclear D gene. The CDR3 is made up of 12 amino acids. The V end lost 6 bases, the J end lost 1 base, and 4 bases lay between the germline ends. CDR3 sequence: CASRISNQPQHF. The CDR3 bases are TGTGCCAGCAGAATAAGCAATCAGCCCCAGCATTTT.

The gene calls are TRBV7-9 and TRBJ1-2, with TRBD1 matching over 7 bases. V was pared by 3 bases and J by 6 bases, with 10 bases of the junction left unmatched. This CDR3 is 15 amino acids long. Per germline, CDR1 SEHNR and CDR2 FQNEAQ (reference sequence). The CDR3 here is CASSFLTGLLDGYTF. CDR3 sequence (DNA): TGTGCCAGCAGCTTCCTGACAGGGTTATTGGATGGCTACACCTTC. The whole variable domain, remainder taken from reference TRBV7-9 and TRBJ1-2, is DTGVSQNPRHKITKRGQNVTFRCDPISEHNRLYWYRQTLGQGPEFLTYFQNEAQLEKSRLLSDRFSAERPKGSFSTLEIQRTEQGDSAMYLCASSFLTGLLDGYTFGSGTRLTVV.

The chain carries TRBV10-2 and TRBJ2-1, with D possibly TRBD2 on 5 matching bases. There are 11 residues in the CDR3. V shed 8 bases and J shed 6 bases, with 8 bases lying between them. Germline assignment: CDR1 WSHSY and CDR2 SAAADI. DNA for the CDR3: TGCGCCAGCGGGAGAGCCAATGAGCAGTTCTTC. Translating it yields CASGRANEQFF.

The rearrangement uses TRBV29-1 and TRBJ1-1, with unresolved D. Trimming cost V 3 bases and J 2 bases, with 10 bases left between them. Germline V gene data show CDR1 as SQVTM and CDR2 as ANQGSEA. The CDR3 is made up of 13 amino acids. The chain's CDR3 is CSVESLINTEAFF. The CDR3 DNA follows: TGCAGCGTTGAGTCCCTTATCAACACTGAAGCTTTCTTT.

This clone was detected only a few times. This chain connects TRBV14 to TRBJ1-1; D remains unclear. The germline CDR1 and CDR2 sequences are SGHDN and FVKESK. V was cut by 1 base and J by 7 bases, with 13 bases left in between. There are 14 residues in the CDR3. CDR3 in amino acids: CASSQGRERDEAFF. In DNA form, the CDR3 reads TGTGCCAGCAGCCAAGGGAGGGAGAGAGATGAAGCTTTCTTT.

The chain combines TRBV19 with TRBJ1-5, with 8 bases that match TRBD1. From germline, CDR1 is LNHDA and CDR2 SQIVND (reference sequence). With 6 bases clipped from V and 4 bases from J, the junction kept 11 bases outside the gene matches. The CDR3 extends over 16 amino acids. The CDR3 region has the DNA TGTGCCAGTAGCGGGACAGGACTGGGCGGAAATCAGCCCCAGCATTTT. Residues: CASSGTGLGGNQPQHF. Looking up the rest from reference TRBV19 and TRBJ1-5 gives the full variable domain: DGGITQSPKYLFRKEGQNVTLSCEQNLNHDAMYWYRQDPGQGLRLIYYSQIVNDFQKGDIAEGYSVSREKKESFPLTVTSAQKNPTAFYLCASSGTGLGGNQPQHFGDGTRLSIL.

This clone was observed a single time. The rearrangement joins TRBV15 to TRBJ1-1; possibly TRBD1 for D (5 bases). The V and J ends lost 5 bases and 4 bases respectively, with 8 bases between them. The CDR3 is 12 residues long. CDR1 is LNHNV, CDR2 YYDKDF, per germline (reference sequence). The chain's CDR3 is CATSQDTTEAFF. For the CDR3, the DNA is TGTGCCACCAGCCAGGACACCACTGAAGCTTTCTTT.

A single count supports this clone. V gene TRBV2 combines with J gene TRBJ2-2, with a weak D call TRBD1 (8 bases). CDR3 size: 15 residues. The germline V gene encodes CDR1 SNHLY and CDR2 FYNNEI. V dropped 5 bases and J dropped 4 bases, with 14 bases sitting between them. The CDR3 DNA reads TGTGCCAGCAGTCCTACAGGGGGGGGCACCGGGGAGCTGTTTTTT. Its translation is CASSPTGGGTGELFF. Supplemented by reference TRBV2 and TRBJ2-2, the full variable domain reads EPEVTQTPSHQVTQMGQEVILRCVPISNHLYFYWYRQILGQKVEFLVSFYNNEISEKSEIFDDQFSVERPDGSNFTLKIRSTKLEDSAMYFCASSPTGGGTGELFFGEGSRLTVL.

The rearrangement joins TRBV7-8 to TRBJ2-7; TRBD2 aligns across 12 bases. Trimming took 4 bases from V and 3 from J; bases not matched to a gene: 4. Germline lookup yields CDR1 SGHVS and CDR2 FQNEAQ. This CDR3 has 15 amino acids. The DNA of the CDR3 is TGTGCCAGCAGCTCCCGGACTAGCGGGGACTACGAGCAGTACTTC. The encoded protein is CASSSRTSGDYEQYF.